This T cell receptor beta chain was identified during a study of T cells in tuberculosis (dated by TCRdb to 2017 to 2018). In terms of the full investigation: In the study, CD1B tetramers and high-throughput TCR immunosequencing were combined to characterize T cells specific for the mycobacterial lipid antigen glucose monomycolate (GMM). With ten people per group, a South African clinical cohort compared IGRA-negative adolescents, IGRA-positive adolescents with latent tuberculosis, and adults with active tuberculosis. PBMC from active tuberculosis patients were archived either before standard anti-tuberculosis treatment began or within 7 days of the start of that treatment.

In light of the paper, this sample's time point label describes: new active TB diagnosis, blood taken before or within 7 days of starting treatment. The patients with active tuberculosis were newly diagnosed, HIV-seronegative South African adults aged 18 years or older. Active tuberculosis was confirmed by positive sputum smear microscopy and/or positive M. tuberculosis culture. Unsorted cryopreserved PBMC were immunosequenced, covering on average about 96,000 T cells per clinical donor. Remarks on this clone: Its antigen is still unknown. No clone much larger than this one lies a single base away; base qualities are absent.

From the germline V gene, CDR1 is SNHLY and CDR2 is FYNNEI. Clipping removes 2 bases from V and 9 bases from J, with 12 as the unmatched junction base count. Including the terminal cysteine and phenylalanine, the CDR3 comprises 15 residues. CDR3 DNA only is kept here, 45 bases in frame from base 1. The immunoSEQ multiplex PCR assay was used to generate TCR libraries, with TCR-beta and/or TCR-alpha/delta assays applied to each sample. The amplified TCR libraries were sequenced using the Illumina high-throughput platform. The source study handled its data this way. Clustering and dimensionality reduction were performed using pairwise TCRdist distances among GMM-specific receptors from ex vivo sorted or in vitro expanded T cells. Each clinical repertoire was assigned a mean NN-distance score, defined as the average TCRdist to the nearest 10% of tetramer-positive reference sequences. GEM TCR motif frequency was computed as the fraction of unique TCRs matching known GEM sequences by V/J usage and CDR3 length. Active tuberculosis was classified by linear discriminant analysis with leave-one-out cross-validation, implemented in scikit-learn. In TCRdb, the immuneACCESS table is reduced to in-frame sequences with V and J assigned. These tables do not hold every clone; where another copy was compared, an unresolved V gene accounts for under half, and the others remain unexplained. V and J calls and clone size come straight from that table; D and trimming were deduced from the DNA. The sample table holds under 45,000 clones, of which 80% to 95% were seen once. The ten largest clones take up about 2.4% of the sample.

Overall study results and their limits: An accuracy of 85% to 90% (AUROC roughly 0.87) was reached by a classifier using the diverse GMM-specific repertoire, compared with 70% to 75% accuracy when GEM motif frequencies were used. The smaller NN-distances in active tuberculosis patients were driven in part by shorter CDR3-alpha lengths, while the difference seen for TCR-beta was not statistically significant. Compared with IGRA-negative controls, TCR-alpha repertoires from active tuberculosis had smaller mean NN-distances to GMM-specific TCRs, which suggests that these TCRs underwent clonal expansion. Clinical samples were selected based on which cryopreserved specimens were available, and the active tuberculosis cases were adults whereas the controls were adolescents.

Sequencing used PBMCs, obtained at tuberculosis diagnosis. The chain couples TRBV2 to TRBJ1-1; a stretch of 7 junction bases matches TRBD1. The receptor was isolated from an adult with tuberculosis. The DNA sequence follows: TGTGCCAGCAGTGAAAGTAGGGGGCCCGTCAATCAAGCTTTCTTT. Its amino acids are CASSESRGPVNQAFF.